These T cell receptor beta chains were read from a single sample in a study of T cell repertoires in cytomegalovirus infection. TCRdb reprocessed the reads with MiXCR, giving one entry per CDR3 protein. The table has approximately 750,000 distinct CDR3 sequences, roughly 35% seen once; the top ten hold 2.5% to 3.5%. The sequencing sample was made of PBMCs. These receptors were collected from a human donor in good health (CMV status not recorded). Some clones in this sample may be carry-over from other donors' samples. Each CDR3 is given with its conserved first and last residue. A D gene is named only where the DNA matches it firmly. The size of a clone is reported for some rows only, either as once, few or many, or as a class for expanded clones.

.	TRBV20-1	TRBJ2-3	TRBD2	CSATGTSGIRTDTQYF	TGCAGTGCCACCGGGACTAGCGGGATTAGGACAGATACGCAGTATTTT
once	TRBV10-2	TRBJ1-1	.	CASREWQTNTEAFF	TGCGCCAGCAGAGAGTGGCAGACGAACACTGAAGCTTTCTTT
.	TRBV29-1	TRBJ1-1	.	CSVGRNTEAFF	TGCAGCGTTGGCAGAAACACTGAAGCTTTCTTT
many	TRBV7-8	TRBJ2-1	.	CASSLGFNDEQFF	TGTGCCAGCAGCTTAGGCTTTAACGATGAGCAGTTCTTC
.	TRBV13	TRBJ2-3	TRBD2	CASSSGLEGTDTQYF	TGTGCCAGCAGCTCAGGACTAGAGGGCACAGATACGCAGTATTTT
.	TRBV14	TRBJ1-2	.	CASSQDSTANYGYTF	TGTGCCAGCAGCCAAGATAGTACAGCTAACTATGGCTACACCTTC
once	TRBV5-6	TRBJ2-2	.	CASADGWEVTGELIF	TGTGCCAGCGCGGACGGCTGGGAAGTTACCGGGGAGCTGATTTTT
.	TRBV20-1	TRBJ2-2	TRBD1	CSARKTGQGELFF	TGCAGTGCTAGAAAGACAGGGCAGGGGGAGCTGTTTTTT
.	TRBV6-1	TRBJ2-5	.	CASSPSLGGARETQYF	TGTGCCAGCAGTCCCTCTTTGGGGGGGGCTCGGGAGACCCAGTACTTC
many	TRBV7-2	TRBJ2-1	TRBD2	CASSVSGRDNEQFF	TGTGCCAGCAGCGTTAGCGGGAGGGACAATGAGCAGTTCTTC
.	TRBV27	TRBJ2-1	.	CASSFRPELTYNEQFF	TGTGCCAGCAGTTTCAGGCCCGAACTAACCTACAATGAGCAGTTCTTC
once	TRBV5-8	TRBJ2-7	.	CASSFGSSEQYF	TGTGCCAGCAGCTTTGGCAGCAGCGAGCAGTACTTC
.	TRBV29-1	TRBJ2-1	.	CSVEIPGLNEQFF	TGCAGCGTTGAAATACCCGGTCTCAATGAGCAGTTCTTC
.	TRBV15	TRBJ1-4	.	CATSRPGPHNEKLFF	TGTGCCACCAGCAGGCCCGGTCCACATAATGAAAAACTGTTTTTT
.	TRBV6-5	TRBJ1-1	.	CASSYGGFPTEAFF	TGTGCCAGCAGTTACGGGGGGTTTCCCACTGAAGCTTTCTTT
.	TRBV7-2	TRBJ1-6	TRBD1	CASSFKGTGANSPLHF	TGTGCCAGCAGCTTTAAGGGGACAGGGGCTAATTCACCCCTCCACTTT
.	TRBV20-1	TRBJ1-1	.	CSARDLRVEEAFF	TGCAGTGCTAGAGATCTGCGAGTTGAGGAAGCTTTCTTT
.	TRBV10-3	TRBJ1-2	.	CAIRAILSRGVSFGYTF	TGTGCCATCAGGGCTATCCTCTCACGGGGGGTGTCCTTTGGCTACACCTTC
.	TRBV11-2	TRBJ1-4	TRBD1	CASSSIRGRGNEKLFF	TGTGCCAGCAGCTCAATAAGAGGCAGGGGGAATGAAAAACTGTTTTTT
few	TRBV3-1	TRBJ2-2	TRBD2	CASSQVTSVPTGELFF	TGTGCCAGCAGCCAAGTAACTAGCGTTCCGACCGGGGAGCTGTTTTTT
.	TRBV19	TRBJ1-5	.	CASSIGSGNQPQHF	TGTGCCAGTAGTATAGGATCAGGCAATCAGCCCCAGCATTTT
.	TRBV14	TRBJ2-1	TRBD2	CASSQQRTSGENEQFF	TGTGCCAGCAGCCAGCAGAGGACTAGCGGGGAGAATGAGCAGTTCTTC
.	TRBV4-2	TRBJ2-3	TRBD2	CASSQEGLAGNTDTQYF	TGTGCCAGCAGCCAAGAAGGACTAGCGGGAAACACAGATACGCAGTATTTT
few	TRBV5-5	TRBJ1-1	.	CASSHRDNLNTEAFF	TGTGCCAGCAGCCATAGGGACAACTTGAACACTGAAGCTTTCTTT
few	TRBV4-1	TRBJ2-6	TRBD2	CASSGRAAGANVLTF	TGCGCCAGCAGTGGGAGGGCGGCAGGGGCCAACGTCCTGACTTTC
.	TRBV19	TRBJ1-1	.	CASSIADGGHLNTEAFF	TGTGCCAGTAGTATTGCGGACGGTGGGCATCTGAACACTGAAGCTTTCTTT
.	TRBV2	TRBJ2-1	TRBD2	CASSHEAGTVYNEQFF	TGTGCCAGCAGCCACGAAGCGGGGACTGTCTACAATGAGCAGTTCTTC
.	TRBV19	TRBJ2-7	.	CASSILQGYSYEQYF	TGTGCCAGTAGTATTCTACAGGGATACTCCTACGAGCAGTACTTC
.	TRBV12-3/TRBV12-4	TRBJ1-1	TRBD1	CASRRTGGVNTEAFF	TGTGCCAGCAGGAGGACAGGGGGCGTGAACACTGAAGCTTTCTTT
few	TRBV9	TRBJ2-3	.	CASSNSVGGTDTQYF	TGTGCCAGCAGTAATAGCGTGGGGGGCACAGATACGCAGTATTTT
.	TRBV5-6	TRBJ1-2	.	CASSVRGGYTF	TGTGCCAGCAGCGTACGTGGTGGCTACACCTTC
.	TRBV28	TRBJ1-2	TRBD1	CASSPSGQGSDGYTF	TGTGCCAGCAGTCCCTCGGGACAGGGCTCCGATGGCTACACCTTC
.	TRBV11-2	TRBJ1-6	.	CASSFTGTSPLHF	TGTGCCAGCAGCTTCACAGGGACTTCACCCCTCCACTTT
.	TRBV19	TRBJ2-6	.	CASSIRGRVGFSGANVLTF	TGTGCCAGTAGTATCAGGGGCAGGGTAGGCTTCTCTGGGGCCAACGTCCTGACTTTC
few	TRBV10-3	TRBJ1-5	TRBD1	CATLGGWNQPQHF	TGTGCCACCCTAGGGGGCTGGAATCAGCCCCAGCATTTT
.	TRBV6-2/TRBV6-3	TRBJ2-1	TRBD2	CASSPGLADYNEKFF	TGTGCCAGCAGTCCGGGACTAGCGGATTACAATGAGAAGTTCTTC
few	TRBV7-9	TRBJ2-1	TRBD2	CASSVQAGAPYNEQFF	TGTGCCAGCAGCGTCCAGGCGGGAGCCCCCTACAATGAGCAGTTCTTC
few	TRBV28	TRBJ1-1	.	CASTMHTEAFF	TGTGCCAGCACCATGCACACTGAAGCTTTCTTT
.	TRBV15	TRBJ2-5	.	CATSSPGLQETQYF	TGTGCCACCAGCAGTCCAGGACTCCAAGAGACCCAGTACTTC
.	TRBV29-1	TRBJ1-1	.	CSVARPGMNTEAFF	TGCAGCGTTGCCAGGCCCGGGATGAACACTGAAGCTTTCTTT
.	TRBV27	TRBJ1-5	.	CASSGRQGQPQHF	TGTGCCAGCAGTGGCAGACAAGGTCAGCCCCAGCATTTT
.	TRBV20-1	TRBJ2-1	.	CSAPTRADEQFF	TGCAGTGCTCCCACTAGGGCGGATGAGCAGTTCTTC